The T cell receptor (beta chain) under discussion was sequenced for a study of follicular helper T cells after annual influenza vaccination. Whole-study results and caveats: ICOS+CD38+ cTfh clonality tracked population frequency, and its change tracked circulating plasmablast change.

Germline V gives CDR1 SGHVS, CDR2 FNYEAQ. The ends lost 5 bases at V and 0 bases at J; junction bases unmatched: 7. CDR3 size: 17 residues. As concerns this clone: The antigen is undetermined.

Assay: immunoSEQ multiplex PCR; the TCRdb copy retains only in-frame clones and omits some. The sample yields several hundred clones, roughly 80% seen once. As to time point: 2015-2016 season, pre-vaccination. The V call is TRBV7-6, the J call TRBJ2-1, with 10 nucleotides matching TRBD1. The source of this sequence is an adult who received the influenza vaccine. Sequencing used CXCR5+ CD38+ circulating T follicular helper cells from blood, obtained on the day of influenza vaccination. Subset indicated: circulating Tfh, non-naive CD4+CXCR5+PD-1+ (ICOS+CD38+ or ICOS-CD38-). As DNA, the CDR3 is TGTGCCAGCAGCCGGGGACAGGGGACTAACTCCTACAATGAGCAGTTCTTC. Amino acid sequence: CASSRGQGTNSYNEQFF. The full variable domain, rest sourced from reference TRBV7-6 and TRBJ2-1, is GAGVSQSPRYKVTKRGQDVALRCDPISGHVSLYWYRQALGQGPEFLTYFNYEAQQDKSGLPNDRFSAERPEGSISTLTIQRTEQRDSAMYRCASSRGQGTNSYNEQFFGPGTRLTVL.